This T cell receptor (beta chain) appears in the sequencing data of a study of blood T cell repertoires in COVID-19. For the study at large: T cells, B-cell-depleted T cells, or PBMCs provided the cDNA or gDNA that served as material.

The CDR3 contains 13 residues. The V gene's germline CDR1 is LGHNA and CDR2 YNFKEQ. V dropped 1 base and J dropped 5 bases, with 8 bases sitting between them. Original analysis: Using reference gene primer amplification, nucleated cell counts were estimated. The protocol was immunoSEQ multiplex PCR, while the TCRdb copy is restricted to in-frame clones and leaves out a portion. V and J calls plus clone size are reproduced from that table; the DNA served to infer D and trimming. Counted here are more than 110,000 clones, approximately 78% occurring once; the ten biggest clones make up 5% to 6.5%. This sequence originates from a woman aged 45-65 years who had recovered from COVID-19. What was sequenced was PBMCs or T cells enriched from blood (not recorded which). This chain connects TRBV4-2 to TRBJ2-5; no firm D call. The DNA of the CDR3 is TGTGCCAGCAGCCAAGCCCTATACGAGACCCAGTACTTC. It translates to CASSQALYETQYF.